One T cell receptor beta chain is described in this entry. This sample is part of a study of blood T cell repertoires in COVID-19. Study in general: Samples came from the United States, Italy and Spain, spanning acute and convalescent COVID-19. Sample material is recorded as cDNA or gDNA derived from T cells, B-cell-depleted T cells, or PBMCs.

Measured with immunoSEQ multiplex PCR; TCRdb has only the in-frame clones, and not every one. The sample yields about 300,000 clones, 65% to 90% seen once. Between the trimmed V and J ends, which lost 0 bases and 2 bases, there was a span of 10 bases. The CDR3 has 15 residues. The germline CDR1 and CDR2 sequences are MNHEY and SVGAGI. Sequenced: peripheral blood. The clonotype was recovered from a human donor in a cohort sampled during active COVID-19. V usage is TRBV6-5 and J usage is TRBJ2-5, with D possibly TRBD1 on 5 matching bases. The CDR3 DNA reads TGTGCCAGCAGTTACTCTTCAGGGCCGCAAGAGACCCAGTACTTC. Its protein is CASSYSSGPQETQYF.